This T cell receptor (beta chain) was recorded in a study of post-analysis software for immune sequencing data. For this clonotype: What it binds is not known.

The TCR beta cDNA libraries contained unique molecular identifiers. TCRdb processed the PCR reads anew with MiXCR; each CDR3 protein has one entry. This sample has some 700,000 distinct CDR3 sequences, with over 45% found just once. Whole-study results and caveats: Four to six TRBV segments were significantly more frequent in patients than in controls. TRBV5-6, TRBV5-1 and TRBV20-1 were among these segments.

V was shortened by 2 bases and J by 5 bases, with 11 bases between the two germline ends. The germline CDR1 and CDR2 sequences are KGHDR and SFDVKD. The CDR3 runs 14 residues. The TCR comes from a girl aged 2 to 10 with multiple sclerosis. The source material was blood. The rearrangement joins TRBV24-1 to TRBJ2-5; D is unresolved. The CDR3 sequence is CATSDSLEWETQYF. CDR3 nucleotides: TGTGCCACCAGTGATTCCTTGGAGTGGGAGACCCAGTACTTC.